Listed below are T cell receptor beta chains from one sample, sequenced in a study of PD-L1 blockade in urothelial cancer. TCRdb's table, derived via immunoSEQ multiplex PCR, lists solely in-frame clones and lacks some. The table records almost 90,000 clones, 80% to 85% of them present only once. Sequencing was performed on PBMCs, taken around atezolizumab (anti-PD-L1) treatment. These receptors all stem from a man in his sixties with urothelial cancer. CDR3s include the opening cysteine and the closing phenylalanine or tryptophan. The D gene is left open where the match is weak. The listing skips clone size in some rows; elsewhere it reads once, few, many or a size class.

D gene	V gene	clone size	J gene	CDR3 DNA	CDR3 protein
TRBD2	TRBV30	-	TRBJ2-2	TGTGCCTGGAGTAGGCGGGGGGTGAACACCGGGGAGCTGTTTTTT	CAWSRRGVNTGELFF
-	TRBV9	-	TRBJ2-2	TGTGCCAGCAGCGTAGACACAGGGCCGAACACCGGGGAGCTGTTTTTT	CASSVDTGPNTGELFF
-	TRBV30	-	TRBJ2-3	TGTGCCTGGAGTGTGGGTGGGGCCCCAGATACGCAGTATTTT	CAWSVGGAPDTQYF
-	TRBV9	-	TRBJ2-7	TGTGCCAGCAGCCCGGCGACAGCCTACGAGCAGTACTTC	CASSPATAYEQYF
-	TRBV2	-	TRBJ1-1	TGTGCCACCCAGAAGGGGCAGTCGTATCTGGCTTTCTTT	CATQKGQSYLAFF
TRBD2	TRBV9	-	TRBJ2-3	TGTGCCAGCAGCTCCCGGGGTAGCGGGGCCGCAGATACGCAGTATTTT	CASSSRGSGAADTQYF
-	TRBV2	-	TRBJ1-2	TGTGCCAGCAGTGAACGTCAGGAAGGAGGCTACACCTTC	CASSERQEGGYTF
-	TRBV21-1	-	TRBJ2-7	TGTGCCAGCAGCAAAAGTCGGAAGCTGGGACAGGGCTCCTACGAGCAGTACTTC	CASSKSRKLGQGSYEQYF
TRBD1	TRBV28	-	TRBJ1-3	TGTGCCAGCATCGCAACAGGGGTGATCTCTGGAAACACCATATATTTT	CASIATGVISGNTIYF
-	TRBV7-9	few	TRBJ1-2	TGTGCCAGCATCGGGAATCTAAGGGATTTAGTGACCTTC	CASIGNLRDLVTF